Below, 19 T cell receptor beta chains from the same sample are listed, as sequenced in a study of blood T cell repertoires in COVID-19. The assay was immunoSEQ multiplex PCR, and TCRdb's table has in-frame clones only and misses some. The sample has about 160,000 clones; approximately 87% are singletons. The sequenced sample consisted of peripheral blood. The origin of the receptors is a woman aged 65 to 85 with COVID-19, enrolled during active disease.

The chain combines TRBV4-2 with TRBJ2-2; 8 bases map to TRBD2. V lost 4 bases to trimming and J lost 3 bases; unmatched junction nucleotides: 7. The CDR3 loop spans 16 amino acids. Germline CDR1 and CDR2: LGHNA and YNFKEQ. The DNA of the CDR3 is TGTGCCAGCAGCCCCCCCCCGGGGGGGCACACCGGGGAGCTGTTTTTT. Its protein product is CASSPPPGGHTGELFF.

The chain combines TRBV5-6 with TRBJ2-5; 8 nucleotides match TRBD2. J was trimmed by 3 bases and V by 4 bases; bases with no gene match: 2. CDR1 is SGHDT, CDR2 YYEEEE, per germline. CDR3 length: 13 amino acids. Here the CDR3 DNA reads TGTGCCAGCAGCATTAGCGGGGAAGAGACCCAGTACTTC. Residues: CASSISGEETQYF.

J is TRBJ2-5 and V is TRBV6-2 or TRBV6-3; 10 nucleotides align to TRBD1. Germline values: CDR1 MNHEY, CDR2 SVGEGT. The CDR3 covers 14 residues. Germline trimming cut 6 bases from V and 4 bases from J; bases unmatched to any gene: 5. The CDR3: CASSGQGESETQYF. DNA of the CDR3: TGTGCCAGCAGCGGACAGGGGGAGTCAGAGACCCAGTACTTC.

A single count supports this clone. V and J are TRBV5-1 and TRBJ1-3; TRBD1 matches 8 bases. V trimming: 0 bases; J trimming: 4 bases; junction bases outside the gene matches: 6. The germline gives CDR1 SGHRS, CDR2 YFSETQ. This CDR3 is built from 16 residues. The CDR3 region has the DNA TGCGCCAGCAGCTTGGTCGGACAGGGTTCCGGAAACACCATATATTTT. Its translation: CASSLVGQGSGNTIYF.

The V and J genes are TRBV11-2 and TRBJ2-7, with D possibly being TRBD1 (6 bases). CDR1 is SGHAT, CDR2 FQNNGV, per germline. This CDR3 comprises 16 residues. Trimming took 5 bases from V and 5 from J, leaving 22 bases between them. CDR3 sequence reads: CASSNPTWQGFDEQYF. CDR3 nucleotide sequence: TGTGCCAGCAGCAACCCCACCTGGCAGGGGTTTGACGAGCAGTACTTC. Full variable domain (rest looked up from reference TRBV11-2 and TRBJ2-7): EAGVAQSPRYKIIEKRQSVAFWCNPISGHATLYWYQQILGQGPKLLIQFQNNGVVDDSQLPKDRFSAERLKGVDSTLKIQPAKLEDSAVYLCASSNPTWQGFDEQYFGPGTRLTVT.

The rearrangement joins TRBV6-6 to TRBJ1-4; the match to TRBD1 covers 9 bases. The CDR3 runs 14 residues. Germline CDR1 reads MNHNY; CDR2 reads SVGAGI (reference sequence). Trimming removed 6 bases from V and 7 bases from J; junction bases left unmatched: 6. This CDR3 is CASRTQGAGEKLFF. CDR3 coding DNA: TGTGCCAGCAGAACACAGGGGGCAGGTGAAAAACTGTTTTTT.

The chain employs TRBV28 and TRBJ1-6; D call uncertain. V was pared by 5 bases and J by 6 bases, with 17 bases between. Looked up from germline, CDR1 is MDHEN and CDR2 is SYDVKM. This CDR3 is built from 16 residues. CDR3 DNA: TGTGCCAGCAGTCCGCAGGTCCCCGTATTTAATTCACCCCTCCACTTT. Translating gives CASSPQVPVFNSPLHF. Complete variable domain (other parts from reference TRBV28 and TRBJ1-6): DVKVTQSSRYLVKRTGEKVFLECVQDMDHENMFWYRQDPGLGLRLIYFSYDVKMKEKGDIPEGYSVSREKKERFSLILESASTNQTSMYLCASSPQVPVFNSPLHFGNGTRLTVT.

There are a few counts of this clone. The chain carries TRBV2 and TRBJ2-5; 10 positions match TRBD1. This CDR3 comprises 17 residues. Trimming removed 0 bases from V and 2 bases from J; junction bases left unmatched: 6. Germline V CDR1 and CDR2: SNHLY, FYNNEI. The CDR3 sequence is CASSEAEGTGEQETQYF. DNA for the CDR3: TGTGCCAGCAGTGAAGCTGAGGGGACAGGGGAGCAAGAGACCCAGTACTTC.

In nucleotides, the CDR3 is TGTGCCAGCAGCGAAACTAGCGGACACTACAATGAGCAGTTCTTC. Translation gives CASSETSGHYNEQFF. The J gene is TRBJ2-1, the V gene TRBV4-2; 8 nucleotides agree with TRBD2. There are 15 residues in the CDR3. Germline CDR1 reads LGHNA; CDR2 reads YNFKEQ. V shed 5 bases, J shed 3 bases, and the junction held 6 bases outside the gene matches.

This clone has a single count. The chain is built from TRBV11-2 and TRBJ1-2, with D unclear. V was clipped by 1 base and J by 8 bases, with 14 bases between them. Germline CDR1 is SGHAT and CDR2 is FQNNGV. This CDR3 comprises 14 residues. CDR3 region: CASSLARDLGGYTF. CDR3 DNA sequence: TGTGCCAGCAGCTTAGCCCGAGACCTCGGGGGCTACACCTTC.

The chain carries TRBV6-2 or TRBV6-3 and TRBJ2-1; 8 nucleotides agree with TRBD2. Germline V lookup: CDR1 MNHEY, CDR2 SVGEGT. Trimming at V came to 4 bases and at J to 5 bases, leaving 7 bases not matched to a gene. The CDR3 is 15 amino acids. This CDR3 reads CASSWSGGDHNEQFF. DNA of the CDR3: TGTGCCAGCAGTTGGTCCGGGGGGGACCACAATGAGCAGTTCTTC.

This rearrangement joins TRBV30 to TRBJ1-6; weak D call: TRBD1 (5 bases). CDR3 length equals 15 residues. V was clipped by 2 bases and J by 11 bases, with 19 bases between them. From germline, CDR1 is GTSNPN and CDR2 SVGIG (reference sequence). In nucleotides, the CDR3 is TGTGCCTGGAGTTCAGGGAAGGACGGCTTTGCACCCCTCCACTTT. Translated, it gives CAWSSGKDGFAPLHF.

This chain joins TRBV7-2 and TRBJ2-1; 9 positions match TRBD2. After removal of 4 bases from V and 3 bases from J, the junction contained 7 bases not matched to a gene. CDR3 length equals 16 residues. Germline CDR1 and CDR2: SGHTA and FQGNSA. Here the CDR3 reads CASSSSSGGSYNEQFF. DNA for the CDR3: TGTGCCAGCAGCTCTTCAAGCGGGGGGAGCTACAATGAGCAGTTCTTC.

CDR3 coding DNA: TGCAGTGCTAGTGGACAGCGAGGCCCTGGTTTAAATCAGCCCCAGCATTTT. It yields the protein CSASGQRGPGLNQPQHF. This chain links TRBV20-1 with TRBJ1-5; possibly TRBD1 for D (6 bases). Trimming pared 3 bases from V and 4 bases from J, leaving 22 bases between. Germline V gene data show CDR1 as DFQATT and CDR2 as SNEGSKA (reference sequence). The CDR3 is made up of 17 amino acids.

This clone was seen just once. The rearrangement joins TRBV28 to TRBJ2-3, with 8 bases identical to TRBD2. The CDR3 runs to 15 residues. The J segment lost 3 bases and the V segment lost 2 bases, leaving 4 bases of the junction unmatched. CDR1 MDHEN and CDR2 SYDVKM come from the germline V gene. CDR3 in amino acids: CASSLTGGQTDTQYF. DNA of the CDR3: TGTGCCAGCAGTTTAACGGGGGGGCAAACAGATACGCAGTATTTT.

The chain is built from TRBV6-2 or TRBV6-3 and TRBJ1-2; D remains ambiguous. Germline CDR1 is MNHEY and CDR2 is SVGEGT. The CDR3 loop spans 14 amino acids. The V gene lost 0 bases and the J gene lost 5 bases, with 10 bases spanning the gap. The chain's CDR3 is CASSYSSQVYGYTF. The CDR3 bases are TGTGCCAGCAGTTACTCGAGTCAGGTTTATGGCTACACCTTC.

The CDR3 sequence is CASSTRRRSLMGYEQYF. CDR3 sequence (DNA): TGTGCCAGCAGCACGCGGAGACGGTCCTTGATGGGCTACGAGCAGTACTTC. V usage is TRBV7-8 and J usage is TRBJ2-7; D ambiguous. V gave up 5 bases and J gave up 3 bases, with 23 bases separating them. Germline V gene lookup returns CDR1 SGHVS and CDR2 FQNEAQ. The CDR3 extends over 17 amino acids.

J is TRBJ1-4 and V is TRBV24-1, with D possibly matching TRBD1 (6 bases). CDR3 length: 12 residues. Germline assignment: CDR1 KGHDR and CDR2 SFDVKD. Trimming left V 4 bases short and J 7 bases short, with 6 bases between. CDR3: CATSETGEKLFF. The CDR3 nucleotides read TGTGCCACCAGTGAGACAGGTGAAAAACTGTTTTTT.

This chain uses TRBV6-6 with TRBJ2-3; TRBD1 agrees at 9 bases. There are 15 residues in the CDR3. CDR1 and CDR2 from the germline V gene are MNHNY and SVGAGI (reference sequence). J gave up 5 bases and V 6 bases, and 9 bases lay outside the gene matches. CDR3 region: CASSETGGWQDTQYF. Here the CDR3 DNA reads TGTGCCAGCAGCGAAACAGGGGGCTGGCAAGATACGCAGTATTTT.